A selection of T cell receptor beta chains follows, all from one sample in a study of cytomegalovirus exposure and HLA in healthy donors. Method: immunoSEQ multiplex PCR; TCRdb's copy keeps in-frame clones and lacks some. There are roughly 100,000 clones in the sample; 66% occur only once, and around 3.5% lies in the top ten. Sequencing input: PBMCs. These receptors were obtained from a woman aged 45-59 years in good health and CMV-seronegative. CDR3s include the opening cysteine and the closing phenylalanine or tryptophan. Fields, in order: clone size, J gene, D gene, V gene, CDR3 protein, CDR3 DNA. A D gene is named only where the DNA matches it firmly. Size is omitted from some rows. Given values are once, few, many or a class for expanded clones.

clone_size: .
j_call: TRBJ2-1
d_call: TRBD2
v_call: TRBV6-5
cdr3_aa: CASSYSAGVGIGEQFF
cdr3_nt: TGTGCCAGCAGTTACTCAGCGGGGGTAGGAATCGGCGAGCAGTTCTTC

clone_size: .
j_call: TRBJ1-2
d_call: .
v_call: TRBV4-1
cdr3_aa: CASSQVMGGGYTF
cdr3_nt: TGCGCCAGCAGCCAAGTAATGGGGGGTGGCTACACCTTC

clone_size: .
j_call: TRBJ2-5
d_call: .
v_call: TRBV14
cdr3_aa: CASSPGETQYF
cdr3_nt: TGTGCCAGCAGCCCAGGGGAGACCCAGTACTTC

clone_size: .
j_call: TRBJ2-1
d_call: .
v_call: TRBV29-1
cdr3_aa: CSVGGYNEQFF
cdr3_nt: TGCAGCGTTGGCGGGTACAATGAGCAGTTCTTC

clone_size: .
j_call: TRBJ1-5
d_call: .
v_call: TRBV4-1
cdr3_aa: CASSQDRGNQPQHF
cdr3_nt: TGCGCCAGCAGCCAAGACCGAGGGAATCAGCCCCAGCATTTT

clone_size: few
j_call: TRBJ1-5
d_call: .
v_call: TRBV12-5
cdr3_aa: CASGFSGRGNQPQHF
cdr3_nt: TGTGCTAGTGGTTTCTCAGGTAGGGGGAATCAGCCCCAGCATTTT

clone_size: .
j_call: TRBJ2-1
d_call: TRBD2
v_call: TRBV19
cdr3_aa: CASGLAGEDNEQFF
cdr3_nt: TGTGCCAGTGGACTAGCGGGAGAAGACAATGAGCAGTTCTTC

clone_size: .
j_call: TRBJ2-3
d_call: TRBD2
v_call: TRBV10-3
cdr3_aa: CAISQTSGRVDTQYF
cdr3_nt: TGTGCCATCAGCCAGACTAGCGGGAGGGTGGATACGCAGTATTTT

clone_size: .
j_call: TRBJ2-1
d_call: TRBD2
v_call: TRBV11-2
cdr3_aa: CASSQGLAVYNEQFF
cdr3_nt: TGTGCCAGCAGCCAAGGACTAGCGGTCTACAATGAGCAGTTCTTC

clone_size: few
j_call: TRBJ1-1
d_call: .
v_call: TRBV10-2
cdr3_aa: CASTLGMNTEAFF
cdr3_nt: TGCGCCAGTACCCTGGGCATGAACACTGAAGCTTTCTTT

clone_size: .
j_call: TRBJ2-7
d_call: .
v_call: TRBV2
cdr3_aa: CASSKGPYSAYEQYF
cdr3_nt: TGTGCCAGCAGTAAGGGGCCCTACTCGGCTTACGAGCAGTACTTC

clone_size: .
j_call: TRBJ1-1
d_call: TRBD1
v_call: TRBV7-3
cdr3_aa: CASSLSGTANTEAFF
cdr3_nt: TGTGCCAGCAGCTTATCTGGGACAGCGAACACTGAAGCTTTCTTT

clone_size: .
j_call: TRBJ2-7
d_call: TRBD2
v_call: TRBV4-3
cdr3_aa: CASSQDAGGTTSYEQYF
cdr3_nt: TGCGCCAGCAGCCAAGATGCGGGGGGGACTACCTCCTACGAGCAGTACTTC

clone_size: .
j_call: TRBJ2-7
d_call: TRBD1
v_call: TRBV29-1
cdr3_aa: CSVTGRQGGGEQYF
cdr3_nt: TGCAGCGTTACTGGGCGACAGGGGGGTGGCGAGCAGTACTTC

clone_size: few
j_call: TRBJ2-3
d_call: TRBD2
v_call: TRBV5-4
cdr3_aa: CASSKTSGSTDTQYF
cdr3_nt: TGTGCCAGCAGCAAGACTAGCGGGAGCACAGATACGCAGTATTTT

clone_size: once
j_call: TRBJ1-1
d_call: .
v_call: TRBV19
cdr3_aa: CASSTHMNTEAFF
cdr3_nt: TGTGCCAGTAGTACCCACATGAACACTGAAGCTTTCTTT

clone_size: .
j_call: TRBJ1-4
d_call: .
v_call: TRBV18
cdr3_aa: CASSPGTVNEKLFF
cdr3_nt: TGTGCCAGCTCACCAGGAACAGTCAATGAAAAACTGTTTTTT

clone_size: few
j_call: TRBJ2-2
d_call: TRBD1
v_call: TRBV5-1
cdr3_aa: CASSRRQGANGELFF
cdr3_nt: TGCGCCAGCAGCCGCAGACAGGGGGCGAACGGGGAGCTGTTTTTT

clone_size: .
j_call: TRBJ2-7
d_call: .
v_call: TRBV11-3
cdr3_aa: CASSFTDSSYEQYF
cdr3_nt: TGTGCCAGCAGCTTTACGGACAGCTCCTACGAGCAGTACTTC